This TCR beta chain was obtained from a study of CD8+CD57+ T cells in acquired aplastic anemia. About the study: Sorted CD4+ and CD8+ cell DNA averaged about 3.5 ug.

Trimming cost V 3 bases and J 5 bases, with 14 bases left between them. The CDR3 is 14 residues long. CDR1 LNHDA and CDR2 SQIVND come from the germline V gene (reference sequence). Profiling that covered TCR beta VDJ and CDR3 relied on genomic DNA as its template. TCRdb re-called the reads through MiXCR, storing one row per CDR3 protein. This table holds 150,000 to 200,000 distinct CDR3 sequences, just under 45% found once. Study results and caveats: Patients and healthy controls showed no significant CD8+ Simpson's diversity difference.

For this clonotype: Its antigen is still unknown.

The specimen was sorted CD4+, CD8+, or CD8+CD57+ T cells (not recorded which) from PBMCs. This chain uses TRBV19 with TRBJ2-7; D is perhaps TRBD2 (7 bases). The clonotype was recovered from a human donor in good health. The CDR3 is CASSMAGAVDEQYF. Written as DNA, the CDR3 is TGTGCCAGTAGTATGGCGGGGGCTGTCGACGAGCAGTACTTC. Full variable domain (outside the CDR3, taken from reference TRBV19 and TRBJ2-7): DGGITQSPKYLFRKEGQNVTLSCEQNLNHDAMYWYRQDPGQGLRLIYYSQIVNDFQKGDIAEGYSVSREKKESFPLTVTSAQKNPTAFYLCASSMAGAVDEQYFGPGTRLTVT.